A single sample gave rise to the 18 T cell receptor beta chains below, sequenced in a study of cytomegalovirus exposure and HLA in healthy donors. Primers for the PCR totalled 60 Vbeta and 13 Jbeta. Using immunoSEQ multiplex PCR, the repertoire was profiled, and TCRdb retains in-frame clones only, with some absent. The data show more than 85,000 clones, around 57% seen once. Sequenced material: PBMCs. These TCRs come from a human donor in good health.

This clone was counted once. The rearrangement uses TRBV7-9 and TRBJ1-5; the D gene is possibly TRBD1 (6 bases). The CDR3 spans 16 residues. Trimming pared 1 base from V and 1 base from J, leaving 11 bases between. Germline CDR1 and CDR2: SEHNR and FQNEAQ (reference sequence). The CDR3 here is CASSLGRGLSNQPQHF. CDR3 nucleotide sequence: TGTGCCAGCAGCTTAGGGCGGGGGCTGAGCAATCAGCCCCAGCATTTT. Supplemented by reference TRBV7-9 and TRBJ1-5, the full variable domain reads DTGVSQNPRHKITKRGQNVTFRCDPISEHNRLYWYRQTLGQGPEFLTYFQNEAQLEKSRLLSDRFSAERPKGSFSTLEIQRTEQGDSAMYLCASSLGRGLSNQPQHFGDGTRLSIL.

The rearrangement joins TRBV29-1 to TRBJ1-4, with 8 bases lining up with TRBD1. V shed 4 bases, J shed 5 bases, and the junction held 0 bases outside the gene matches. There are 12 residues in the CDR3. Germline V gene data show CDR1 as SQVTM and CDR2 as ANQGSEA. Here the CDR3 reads CSVGQGNEKLFF. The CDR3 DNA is TGCAGCGTTGGACAGGGGAATGAAAAACTGTTTTTT.

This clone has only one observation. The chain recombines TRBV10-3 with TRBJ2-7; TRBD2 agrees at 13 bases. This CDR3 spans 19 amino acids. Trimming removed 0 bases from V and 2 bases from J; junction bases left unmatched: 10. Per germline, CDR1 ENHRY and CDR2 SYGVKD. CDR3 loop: CAISESSGLAGRLTYEQYF. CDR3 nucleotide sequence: TGTGCCATCAGTGAGTCCTCGGGACTAGCGGGACGCCTCACCTACGAGCAGTACTTC.

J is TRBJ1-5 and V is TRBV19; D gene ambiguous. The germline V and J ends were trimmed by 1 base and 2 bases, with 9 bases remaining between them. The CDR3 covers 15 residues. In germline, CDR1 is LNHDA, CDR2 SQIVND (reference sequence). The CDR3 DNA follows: TGTGCCAGTAGTATAGTTCGGGGAGGCAATCAGCCCCAGCATTTT. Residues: CASSIVRGGNQPQHF.

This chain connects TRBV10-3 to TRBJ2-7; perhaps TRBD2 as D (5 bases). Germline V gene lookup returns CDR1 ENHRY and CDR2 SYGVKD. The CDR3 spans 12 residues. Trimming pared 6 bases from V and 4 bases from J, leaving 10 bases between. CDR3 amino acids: CAIRDGGYEQYF. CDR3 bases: TGTGCCATCAGGGACGGCGGGTACGAGCAGTACTTC.

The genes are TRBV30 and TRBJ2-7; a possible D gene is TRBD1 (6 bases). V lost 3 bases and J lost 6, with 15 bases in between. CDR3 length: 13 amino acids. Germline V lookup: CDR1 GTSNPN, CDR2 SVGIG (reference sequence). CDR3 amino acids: CAWRDQGFGEQYF. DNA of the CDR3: TGTGCCTGGAGAGATCAGGGGTTTGGCGAGCAGTACTTC. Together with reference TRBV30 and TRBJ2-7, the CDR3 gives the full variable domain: SQTIHQWPATLVQPVGSPLSLECTVEGTSNPNLYWYRQAAGRGLQLLFYSVGIGQISSEVPQNLSASRPQDRQFILSSKKLLLSDSGFYLCAWRDQGFGEQYFGPGTRLTVT.

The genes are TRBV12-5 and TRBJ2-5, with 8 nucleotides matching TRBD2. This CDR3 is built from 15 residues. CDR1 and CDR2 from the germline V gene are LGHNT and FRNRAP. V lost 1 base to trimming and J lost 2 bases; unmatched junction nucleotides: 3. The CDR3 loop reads CASGLGSGGQETQYF. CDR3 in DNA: TGTGCTAGTGGTTTGGGGAGCGGGGGTCAAGAGACCCAGTACTTC.

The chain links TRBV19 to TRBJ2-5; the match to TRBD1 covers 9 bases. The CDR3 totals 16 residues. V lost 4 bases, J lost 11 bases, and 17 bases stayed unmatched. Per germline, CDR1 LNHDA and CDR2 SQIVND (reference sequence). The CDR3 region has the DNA TGTGCCAGTAGTACCCTCCCGGGACAGGGAGGTACGGAGCAGTACTTC. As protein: CASSTLPGQGGTEQYF.

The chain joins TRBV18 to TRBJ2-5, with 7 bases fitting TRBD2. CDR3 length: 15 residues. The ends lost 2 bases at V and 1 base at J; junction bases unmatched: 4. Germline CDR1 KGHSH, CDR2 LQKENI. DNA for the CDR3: TGTGCCAGCTCACCAGCACTAGCGCTCCAAGAGACCCAGTACTTC. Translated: CASSPALALQETQYF. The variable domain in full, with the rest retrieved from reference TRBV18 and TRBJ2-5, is NAGVMQNPRHLVRRRGQEARLRCSPMKGHSHVYWYRQLPEEGLKFMVYLQKENIIDESGMPKERFSAEFPKEGPSILRIQQVVRGDSAAYFCASSPALALQETQYFGPGTRLLVL.

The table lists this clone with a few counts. The DNA of the CDR3 is TGCGCCAGCAGCTCGGGACTAGCGGGCTACGAGCAGTACTTC. The encoded protein is CASSSGLAGYEQYF. The chain links TRBV5-1 to TRBJ2-7, with TRBD2 matching 12 bases. V lost 3 bases to trimming and J lost 3 bases; unmatched junction nucleotides: 1. Germline assignment: CDR1 SGHRS and CDR2 YFSETQ. This CDR3 is built from 14 residues.

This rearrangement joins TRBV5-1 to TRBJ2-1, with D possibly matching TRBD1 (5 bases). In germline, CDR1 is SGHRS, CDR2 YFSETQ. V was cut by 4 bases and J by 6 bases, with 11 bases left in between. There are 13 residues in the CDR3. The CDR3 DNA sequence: TGCGCCAGCAGCAACACAGGTCCCAATGAGCAGTTCTTC. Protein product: CASSNTGPNEQFF.

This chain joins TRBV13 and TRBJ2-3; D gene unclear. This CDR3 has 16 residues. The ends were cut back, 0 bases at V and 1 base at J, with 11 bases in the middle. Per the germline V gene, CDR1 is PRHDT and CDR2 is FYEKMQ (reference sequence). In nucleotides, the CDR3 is TGTGCCAGCAGCTTAGGCCTTACAGAAGGCACAGATACGCAGTATTTT. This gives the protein CASSLGLTEGTDTQYF.

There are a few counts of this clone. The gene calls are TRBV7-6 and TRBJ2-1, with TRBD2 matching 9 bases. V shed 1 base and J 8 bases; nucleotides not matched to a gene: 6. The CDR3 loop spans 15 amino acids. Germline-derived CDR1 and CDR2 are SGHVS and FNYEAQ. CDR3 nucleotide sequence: TGTGCCAGCAGCTTAGTAATAGCGGGAGTGGATGAGCAGTTCTTC. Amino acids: CASSLVIAGVDEQFF. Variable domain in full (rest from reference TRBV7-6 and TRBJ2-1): GAGVSQSPRYKVTKRGQDVALRCDPISGHVSLYWYRQALGQGPEFLTYFNYEAQQDKSGLPNDRFSAERPEGSISTLTIQRTEQRDSAMYRCASSLVIAGVDEQFFGPGTRLTVL.

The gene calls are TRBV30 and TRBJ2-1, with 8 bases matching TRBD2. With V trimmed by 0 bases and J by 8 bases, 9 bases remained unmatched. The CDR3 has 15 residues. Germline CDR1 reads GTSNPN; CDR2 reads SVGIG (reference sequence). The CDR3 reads CAWSVGQREWDEQFF. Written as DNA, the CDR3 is TGTGCCTGGAGTGTAGGCCAGCGGGAGTGGGATGAGCAGTTCTTC.

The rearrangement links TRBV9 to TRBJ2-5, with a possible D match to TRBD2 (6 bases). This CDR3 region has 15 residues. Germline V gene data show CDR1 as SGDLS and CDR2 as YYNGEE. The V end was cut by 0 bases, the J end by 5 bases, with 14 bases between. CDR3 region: CASSVGTSSGETQYF. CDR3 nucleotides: TGTGCCAGCAGCGTAGGAACTAGCAGCGGGGAGACCCAGTACTTC.

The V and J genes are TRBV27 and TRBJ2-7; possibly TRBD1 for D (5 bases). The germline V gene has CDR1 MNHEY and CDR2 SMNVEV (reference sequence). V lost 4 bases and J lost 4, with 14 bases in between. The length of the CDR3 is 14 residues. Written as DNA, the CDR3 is TGTGCCAGCAGTTCCAACTCCCAGGGTTACGAGCAGTACTTC. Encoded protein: CASSSNSQGYEQYF.

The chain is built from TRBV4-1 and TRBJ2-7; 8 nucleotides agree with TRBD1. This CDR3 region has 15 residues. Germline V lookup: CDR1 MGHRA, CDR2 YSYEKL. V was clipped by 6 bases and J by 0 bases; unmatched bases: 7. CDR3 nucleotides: TGCGCCAGCAGAAGTACCGGGACAGGCTCCTACGAGCAGTACTTC. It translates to CASRSTGTGSYEQYF.

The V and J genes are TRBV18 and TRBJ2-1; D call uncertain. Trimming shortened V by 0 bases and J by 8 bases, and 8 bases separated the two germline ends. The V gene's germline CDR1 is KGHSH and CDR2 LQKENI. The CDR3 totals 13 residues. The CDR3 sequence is CASSPPVAHEQFF. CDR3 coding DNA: TGTGCCAGCTCACCACCGGTAGCACATGAGCAGTTCTTC.